This T cell receptor beta chain was found in a study of T cells in Graves' hyperthyroidism and ophthalmopathy. This CDR3 has 13 residues. Per the germline V gene, CDR1 is DFQATT and CDR2 is SNEGSKA (reference sequence). Trimming removed 6 bases from V and 4 bases from J, with 13 bases in between. TCR beta CDR3 regions were amplified from RNA. A first-round RT-PCR of the TCR CDR3 used the HTBI primer set. MiXCR, run by TCRdb on the multiplex PCR reads, gives a single entry per CDR3 protein. This table holds more than 300,000 distinct CDR3 sequences, approximately 15% found once. Not enrolled were patients with uncontrolled infection, other autoimmune disease, pregnancy or lactation. This clonotype was seen ten or more times. The target antigen is unknown. Notes on the study in general: Separating ophthalmopathy from stable hyperthyroidism was achieved by a 13 V-J model.

This TCR came from a young woman with Graves' hyperthyroidism. The sequenced sample was blood. V and J are TRBV20-1 and TRBJ2-4; perhaps TRBD2 as D (5 bases). The CDR3 nucleotides are TGCAGTGCCGTAGGACCGGGGAAAAACATTCAGTACTTC. This translates into CSAVGPGKNIQYF.